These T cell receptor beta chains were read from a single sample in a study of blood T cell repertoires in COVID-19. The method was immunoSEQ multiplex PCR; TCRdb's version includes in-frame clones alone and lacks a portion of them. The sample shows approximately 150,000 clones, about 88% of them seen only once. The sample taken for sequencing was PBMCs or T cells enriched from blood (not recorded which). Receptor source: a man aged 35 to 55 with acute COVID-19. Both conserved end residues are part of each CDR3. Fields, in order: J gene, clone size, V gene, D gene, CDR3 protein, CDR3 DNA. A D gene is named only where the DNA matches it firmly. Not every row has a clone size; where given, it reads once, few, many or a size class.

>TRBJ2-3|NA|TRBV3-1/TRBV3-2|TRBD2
CASSMTSGPDDTQYF
TGTGCCAGCAGCATGACTAGCGGGCCGGATGATACGCAGTATTTT
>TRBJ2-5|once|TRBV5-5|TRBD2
CASSPPSGIQETQYF
TGTGCCAGCAGCCCCCCAAGCGGGATCCAAGAGACCCAGTACTTC
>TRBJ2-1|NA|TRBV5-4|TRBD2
CASSLRVGGPNEQFF
TGTGCCAGCAGCTTGAGGGTGGGAGGGCCCAATGAGCAGTTCTTC
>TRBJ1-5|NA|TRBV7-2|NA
CASSYSIGGAYQPQHF
TGTGCCAGCAGCTATAGTATAGGAGGGGCTTATCAGCCCCAGCATTTT
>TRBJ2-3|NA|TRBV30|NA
CAWNPGRTDTQYF
TGTGCCTGGAACCCAGGGAGGACAGATACGCAGTATTTT
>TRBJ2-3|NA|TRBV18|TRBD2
CASSPTPSGPPDTQYF
TGTGCCAGCTCACCAACCCCTAGCGGGCCTCCAGATACGCAGTATTTT
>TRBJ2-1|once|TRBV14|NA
CASSQDPHGREQFF
TGTGCCAGCAGCCAAGATCCCCACGGCAGGGAGCAGTTCTTC
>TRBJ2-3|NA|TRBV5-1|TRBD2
CASSSTGTSQDTQYF
TGCGCCAGCAGCTCAACCGGGACTAGCCAAGATACGCAGTATTTT
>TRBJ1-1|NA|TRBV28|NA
CASSLGGQGTEAFF
TGTGCCAGCAGTTTAGGGGGCCAGGGGACTGAAGCTTTCTTT
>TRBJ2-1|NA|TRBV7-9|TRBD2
CASSRSGSSYNEQFF
TGTGCCAGCAGCCGTAGCGGGAGTTCCTACAATGAGCAGTTCTTC
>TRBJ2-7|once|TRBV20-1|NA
CSASPTYEQYF
TGCAGTGCTAGTCCAACCTACGAGCAGTACTTC
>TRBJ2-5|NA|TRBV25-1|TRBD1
CASSDRTGRETQYF
TGTGCCAGCAGTGACCGGACAGGGCGGGAGACCCAGTACTTC
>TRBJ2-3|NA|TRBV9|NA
CASSVAQASVTQYF
TGTGCCAGCAGCGTAGCCCAGGCTTCGGTTACGCAGTATTTT
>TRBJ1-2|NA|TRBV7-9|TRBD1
CASSLGQGQGYGYTF
TGTGCCAGCAGCCTTGGACAGGGTCAAGGCTATGGCTACACCTTC
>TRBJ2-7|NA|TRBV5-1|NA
CASSPDTYEQYF
TGCGCCAGCAGCCCGGACACCTACGAGCAGTACTTC
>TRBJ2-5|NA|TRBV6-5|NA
CASTRPGQQETQYF
TGTGCCAGCACCAGACCCGGACAGCAAGAGACCCAGTACTTC
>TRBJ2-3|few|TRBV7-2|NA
CASSLVGGLAGTDTQYF
TGTGCCAGCAGCTTAGTAGGCGGCCTAGCTGGCACAGATACGCAGTATTTT
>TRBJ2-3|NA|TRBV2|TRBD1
CATARDRGGDTQYF
TGTGCCACCGCCCGGGACAGGGGGGGGGATACGCAGTATTTT
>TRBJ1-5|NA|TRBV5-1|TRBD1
CASSSGQGGWQPQHF
TGCGCCAGCAGCTCGGGACAGGGGGGATGGCAGCCCCAGCATTTT
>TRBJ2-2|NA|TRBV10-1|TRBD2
CASSGREGLTGELFF
TGCGCCAGCAGTGGGCGGGAGGGCCTCACCGGGGAGCTGTTTTTT
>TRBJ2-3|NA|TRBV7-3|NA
CASSSFADTQYF
TGTGCCAGCAGCTCCTTCGCGGATACGCAGTATTTT
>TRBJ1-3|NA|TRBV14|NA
CASSQVYSGNTIYF
TGTGCCAGCAGCCAAGTTTACTCTGGAAACACCATATATTTT
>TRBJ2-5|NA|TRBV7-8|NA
CASSLASPWYQETQYF
TGTGCCAGCAGCTTAGCCAGTCCTTGGTACCAAGAGACCCAGTACTTC
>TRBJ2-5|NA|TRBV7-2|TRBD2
CASSSFAGVETQYF
TGTGCCAGCAGCTCCTTCGCGGGAGTGGAGACCCAGTACTTC
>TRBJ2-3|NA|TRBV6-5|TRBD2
CASSLRGGRDTQYF
TGTGCCAGCAGTTTACGGGGGGGCCGAGATACGCAGTATTTT
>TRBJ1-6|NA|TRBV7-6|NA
CASSLVAVAYNSPLHF
TGTGCCAGCAGCTTAGTTGCTGTTGCGTATAATTCACCCCTCCACTTT
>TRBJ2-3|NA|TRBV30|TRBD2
CAWSVERGGSNTQYF
TGTGCCTGGAGTGTAGAGCGGGGGGGCTCAAATACGCAGTATTTT
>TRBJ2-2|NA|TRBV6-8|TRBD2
CASRLLAGVPGELFF
TGTGCCAGCAGACTACTAGCGGGAGTCCCCGGGGAGCTGTTTTTT
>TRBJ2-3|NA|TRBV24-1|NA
CATSDFLATQYF
TGTGCCACCAGTGATTTCTTAGCTACGCAGTATTTT
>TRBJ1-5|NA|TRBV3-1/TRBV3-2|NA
CASSQEGGRQPQHF
TGTGCCAGCAGCCAAGAGGGAGGGAGACAGCCCCAGCATTTT
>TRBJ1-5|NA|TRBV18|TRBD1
CASSRGQGATQPQHF
TGTGCCAGCTCACGAGGACAGGGGGCCACTCAGCCCCAGCATTTT
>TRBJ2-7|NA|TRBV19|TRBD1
CASSPATGGSFYEQYF
TGTGCCAGTAGTCCGGCTACAGGGGGATCGTTCTACGAGCAGTACTTC
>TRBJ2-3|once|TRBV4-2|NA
CASSQDLTTGTDTQYF
TGTGCCAGCAGCCAAGATTTAACCACGGGGACAGATACGCAGTATTTT
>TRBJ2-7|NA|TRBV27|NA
CASRLSGTYSYEQYF
TGTGCCAGCAGATTGAGCGGGACATACTCCTACGAGCAGTACTTC
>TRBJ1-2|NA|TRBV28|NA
CASSRQSYGYTF
TGTGCCAGCAGTCGACAGAGCTATGGCTACACCTTC
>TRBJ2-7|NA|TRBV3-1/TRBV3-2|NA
CASSHSSRGSYEQYF
TGTGCCAGCAGCCATTCCTCCCGGGGCTCCTACGAGCAGTACTTC
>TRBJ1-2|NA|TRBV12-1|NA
CASSSGQGRYGYTF
TGTGCCAGCAGCTCCGGACAGGGTAGGTATGGCTACACCTTC
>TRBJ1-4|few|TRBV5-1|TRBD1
CASSFGTDEKLFF
TGCGCCAGCAGCTTCGGGACAGATGAAAAACTGTTTTTT
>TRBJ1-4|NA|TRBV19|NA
CASSISGIGEKLFF
TGTGCCAGTAGTATATCGGGTATCGGTGAAAAACTGTTTTTT
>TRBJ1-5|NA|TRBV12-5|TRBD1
CASGLRDRTNQPQHF
TGTGCTAGTGGACTCCGGGACAGGACAAATCAGCCCCAGCATTTT
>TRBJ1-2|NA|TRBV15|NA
CATSTPPQFYGYTF
TGTGCCACCAGCACCCCCCCACAGTTCTATGGCTACACCTTC
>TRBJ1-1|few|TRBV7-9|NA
CASSLGQEAFF
TGTGCCAGCAGCTTAGGACAAGAAGCTTTCTTT
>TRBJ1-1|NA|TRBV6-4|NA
CASSEQGGTEAFF
TGTGCCAGCAGTGAGCAGGGAGGGACTGAAGCTTTCTTT
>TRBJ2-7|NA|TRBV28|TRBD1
CASSRPGQGVHEQYF
TGTGCCAGCAGCAGGCCGGGACAGGGAGTACACGAGCAGTACTTC
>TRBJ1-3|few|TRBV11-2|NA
CASSSQGYSGNTIYF
TGTGCCAGCAGCTCACAGGGCTACTCTGGAAACACCATATATTTT
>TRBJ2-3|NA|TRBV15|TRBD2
CATSREGTSGSTDTQYF
TGTGCCACCAGCAGGGAGGGGACTAGCGGTAGCACAGATACGCAGTATTTT
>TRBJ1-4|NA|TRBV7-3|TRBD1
CASGETGTVEKLFF
TGTGCCAGCGGAGAGACCGGGACAGTCGAAAAACTGTTTTTT
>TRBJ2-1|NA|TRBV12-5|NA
CASGLPPGQRVYNEQFF
TGTGCTAGTGGTTTGCCACCTGGACAGAGAGTCTACAATGAGCAGTTCTTC
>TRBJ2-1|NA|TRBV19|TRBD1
CASNPGQGLNEQFF
TGTGCCAGTAACCCTGGACAGGGGCTCAATGAGCAGTTCTTC